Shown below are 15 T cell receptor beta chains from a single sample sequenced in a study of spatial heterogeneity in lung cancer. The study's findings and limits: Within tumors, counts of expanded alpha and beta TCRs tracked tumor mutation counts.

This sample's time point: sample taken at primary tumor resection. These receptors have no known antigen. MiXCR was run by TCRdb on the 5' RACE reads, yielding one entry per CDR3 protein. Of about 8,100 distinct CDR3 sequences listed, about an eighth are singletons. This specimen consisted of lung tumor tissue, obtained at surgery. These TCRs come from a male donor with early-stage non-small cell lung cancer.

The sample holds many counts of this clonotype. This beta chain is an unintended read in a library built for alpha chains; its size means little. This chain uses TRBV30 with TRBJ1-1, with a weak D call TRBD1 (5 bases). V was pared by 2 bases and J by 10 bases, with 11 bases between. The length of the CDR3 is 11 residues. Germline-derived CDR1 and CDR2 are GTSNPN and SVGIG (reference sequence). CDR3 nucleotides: TGTGCCTGGAGTCCCGGGACGGTAGCTTTCTTT. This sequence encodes CAWSPGTVAFF.

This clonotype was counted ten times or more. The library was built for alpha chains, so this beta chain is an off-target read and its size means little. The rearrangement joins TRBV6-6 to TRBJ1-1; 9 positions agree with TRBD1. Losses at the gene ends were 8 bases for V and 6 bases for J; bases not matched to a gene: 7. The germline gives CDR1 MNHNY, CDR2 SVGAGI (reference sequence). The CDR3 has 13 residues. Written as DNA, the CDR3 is TGTGCCAGCGGGTTGAGACAGGGGGCTGAAGCTTTCTTT. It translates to CASGLRQGAEAFF.

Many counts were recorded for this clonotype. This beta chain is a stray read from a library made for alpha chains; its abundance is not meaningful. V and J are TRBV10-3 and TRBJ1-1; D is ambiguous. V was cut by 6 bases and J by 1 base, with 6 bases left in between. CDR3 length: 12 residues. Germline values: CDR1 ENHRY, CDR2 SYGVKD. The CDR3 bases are TGTGCCATCAGGGCCACGAACACTGAAGCTTTCTTT. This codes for CAIRATNTEAFF.

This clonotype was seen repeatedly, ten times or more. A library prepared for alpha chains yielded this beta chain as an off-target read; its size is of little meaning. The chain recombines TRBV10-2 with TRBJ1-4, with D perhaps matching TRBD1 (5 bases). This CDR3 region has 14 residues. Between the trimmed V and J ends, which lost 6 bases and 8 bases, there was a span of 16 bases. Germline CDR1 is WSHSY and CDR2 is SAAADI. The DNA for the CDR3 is TGCGCCAGCAGGGTGCAGGGCGGAGAGGAAAAACTGTTTTTT. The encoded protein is CASRVQGGEEKLFF.

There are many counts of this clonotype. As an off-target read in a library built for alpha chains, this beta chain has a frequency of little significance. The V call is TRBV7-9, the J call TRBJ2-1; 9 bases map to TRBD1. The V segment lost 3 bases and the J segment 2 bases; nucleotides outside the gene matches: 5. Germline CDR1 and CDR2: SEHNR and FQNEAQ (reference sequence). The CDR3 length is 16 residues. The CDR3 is CASSFQTGGAYNEQFF. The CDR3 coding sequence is TGTGCCAGCAGCTTCCAGACAGGGGGAGCCTACAATGAGCAGTTCTTC. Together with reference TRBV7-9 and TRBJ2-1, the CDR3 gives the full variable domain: DTGVSQNPRHKITKRGQNVTFRCDPISEHNRLYWYRQTLGQGPEFLTYFQNEAQLEKSRLLSDRFSAERPKGSFSTLEIQRTEQGDSAMYLCASSFQTGGAYNEQFFGPGTRLTVL.

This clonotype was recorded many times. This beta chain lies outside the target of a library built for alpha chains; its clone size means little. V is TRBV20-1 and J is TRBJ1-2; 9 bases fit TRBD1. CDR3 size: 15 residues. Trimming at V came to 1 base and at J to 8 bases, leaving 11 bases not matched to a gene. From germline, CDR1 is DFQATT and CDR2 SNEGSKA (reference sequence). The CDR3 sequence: CSARGWTGEPRGYTF. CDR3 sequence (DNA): TGCAGTGCTAGAGGTTGGACAGGGGAGCCAAGGGGCTACACCTTC.

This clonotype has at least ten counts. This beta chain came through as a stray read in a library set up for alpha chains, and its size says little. DNA for the CDR3: TGTGCCAGCGGCGACGGGGCCAGCACAGATACGCAGTATTTT. Translating it yields CASGDGASTDTQYF. This sequence joins TRBV6-2 or TRBV6-3 and TRBJ2-3, with D perhaps being TRBD1 or TRBD2 (5 bases each). V shed 8 bases and J shed 0 bases, with 12 bases lying between them. CDR1 and CDR2 (germline): MNHEY, SVGEGT. This CDR3 has 14 residues.

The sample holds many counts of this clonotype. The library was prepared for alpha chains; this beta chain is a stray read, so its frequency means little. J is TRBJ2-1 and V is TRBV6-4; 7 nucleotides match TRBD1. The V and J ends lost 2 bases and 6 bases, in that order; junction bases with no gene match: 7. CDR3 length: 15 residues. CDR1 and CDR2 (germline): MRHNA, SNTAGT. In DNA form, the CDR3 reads TGTGCCAGCAGTGACACGAGCCGGGACAGCAATGAGCAGTTCTTC. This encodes CASSDTSRDSNEQFF.

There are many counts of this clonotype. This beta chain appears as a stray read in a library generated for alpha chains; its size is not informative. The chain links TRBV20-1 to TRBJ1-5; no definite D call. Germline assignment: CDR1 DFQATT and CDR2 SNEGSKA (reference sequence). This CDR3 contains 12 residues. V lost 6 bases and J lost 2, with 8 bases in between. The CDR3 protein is CSAQRGNQPQHF. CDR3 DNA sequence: TGCAGTGCCCAAAGGGGCAATCAGCCCCAGCATTTT.

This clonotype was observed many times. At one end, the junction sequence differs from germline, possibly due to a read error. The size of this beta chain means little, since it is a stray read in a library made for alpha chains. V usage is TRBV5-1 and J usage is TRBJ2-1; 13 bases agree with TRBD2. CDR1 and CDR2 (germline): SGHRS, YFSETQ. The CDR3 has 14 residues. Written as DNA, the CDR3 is TGCGCCAGCAGCACCGGGACTAGCGGGACTGGTGAGATCTTC. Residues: CASSTGTSGTGEIF.

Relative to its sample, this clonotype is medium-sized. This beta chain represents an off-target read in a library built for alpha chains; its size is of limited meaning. CDR3 sequence reads: CASSSRTSGSTDTQYF. For the CDR3, the DNA is TGTGCCAGCAGCTCCCGGACTAGCGGGAGTACAGATACGCAGTATTTT. The chain recombines TRBV7-2 with TRBJ2-3; 13 nucleotides line up with TRBD2. The germline CDR1 and CDR2 sequences are SGHTA and FQGNSA. The CDR3 spans 16 residues. With V trimmed by 4 bases and J by 3 bases, 4 bases remained unmatched.

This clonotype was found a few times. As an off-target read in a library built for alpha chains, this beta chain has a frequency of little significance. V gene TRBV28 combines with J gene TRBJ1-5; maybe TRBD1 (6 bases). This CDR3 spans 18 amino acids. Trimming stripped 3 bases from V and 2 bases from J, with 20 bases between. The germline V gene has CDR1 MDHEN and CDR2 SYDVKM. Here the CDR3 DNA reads TGTGCCAGCAGTTTCAATGGCGGGAAATCAGGGGGCAATCAGCCCCAGCATTTT. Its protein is CASSFNGGKSGGNQPQHF.

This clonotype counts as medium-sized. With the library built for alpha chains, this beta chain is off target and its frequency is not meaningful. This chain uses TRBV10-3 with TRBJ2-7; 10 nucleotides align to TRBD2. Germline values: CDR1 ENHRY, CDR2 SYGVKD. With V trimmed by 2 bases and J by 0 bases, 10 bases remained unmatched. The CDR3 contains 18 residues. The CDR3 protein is CAISEILGLAESSYEQYF. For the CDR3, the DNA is TGTGCCATCAGTGAGATCTTAGGACTAGCGGAGAGCTCCTACGAGCAGTACTTC.

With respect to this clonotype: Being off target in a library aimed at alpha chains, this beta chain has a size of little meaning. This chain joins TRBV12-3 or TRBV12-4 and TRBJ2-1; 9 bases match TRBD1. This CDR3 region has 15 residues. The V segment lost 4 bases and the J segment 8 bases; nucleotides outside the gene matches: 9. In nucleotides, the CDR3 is TGTGCCAGCAGTTCACAGGGGGCTAGTAGATATGAGCAGTTCTTC. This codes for CASSSQGASRYEQFF.

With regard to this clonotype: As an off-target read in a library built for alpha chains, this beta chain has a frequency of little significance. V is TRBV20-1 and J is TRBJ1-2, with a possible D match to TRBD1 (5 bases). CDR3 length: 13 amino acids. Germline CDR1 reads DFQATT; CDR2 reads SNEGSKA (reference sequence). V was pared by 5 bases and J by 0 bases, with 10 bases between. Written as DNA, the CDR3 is TGCAGTGCTGGAAGACAGCCTAACTATGGCTACACCTTC. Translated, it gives CSAGRQPNYGYTF.